These 31 T cell receptor beta chains were sequenced from one sample in a study of T cell repertoires in cytomegalovirus infection. One entry per CDR3 protein results from TCRdb running MiXCR on the reads. The sample has 80,000 to 90,000 distinct CDR3 sequences; approximately 46% are singletons. Their antigen targets remain unknown. Sequences were derived from CD8+ T cells from cultured PBMCs, sampled from culture after CMV antigen stimulation. The receptors derive from a human donor in good health (CMV status not recorded). Some clones in this sample may be carry-over from other donors' samples.

This chain uses TRBV6-2 or TRBV6-3 with TRBJ2-1; 10 bases are a match to TRBD2. With 6 bases clipped from V and 4 bases from J, the junction kept 6 bases outside the gene matches. This CDR3 has 15 residues. Germline lookup yields CDR1 MNHEY and CDR2 SVGEGT. The DNA of the CDR3 is TGTGCCAGCAGGCGTACTAGCGGGGAGTACAATGAGCAGTTCTTC. Its translation: CASRRTSGEYNEQFF.

The chain couples TRBV27 to TRBJ1-1, with 7 bases aligning to TRBD1. CDR1 is MNHEY and CDR2 is SMNVEV in the germline V gene (reference sequence). Trimming removed 4 bases from V and 9 bases from J; junction bases left unmatched: 5. This CDR3 contains 12 residues. In DNA form, the CDR3 reads TGTGCCAGCAGTTCGGGACAGCTACAAGCTTTCTTT. Its protein is CASSSGQLQAFF.

This clonotype was seen more than once but under ten times. CDR3 sequence: CASSKRQGRPSSGANVLTF. The CDR3 coding sequence is TGTGCCAGCAGCAAACGGCAGGGGCGCCCCAGCTCTGGGGCCAACGTCCTGACTTTC. The chain joins TRBV7-6 to TRBJ2-6; TRBD1 might be the D (6 bases). The CDR3 spans 19 residues. Per the germline V gene, CDR1 is SGHVS and CDR2 is FNYEAQ. V shed 5 bases and J shed 0 bases, with 20 bases lying between them. Looking up the rest from reference TRBV7-6 and TRBJ2-6 gives the full variable domain: GAGVSQSPRYKVTKRGQDVALRCDPISGHVSLYWYRQALGQGPEFLTYFNYEAQQDKSGLPNDRFSAERPEGSISTLTIQRTEQRDSAMYRCASSKRQGRPSSGANVLTFGAGSRLTVL.

A few counts support this clonotype. The chain links TRBV7-8 to TRBJ2-1, with D perhaps being TRBD1 or TRBD2 (6 bases each). Germline-derived CDR1 and CDR2 are SGHVS and FQNEAQ. V lost 10 bases and J lost 5, with 12 bases in between. The CDR3 contains 12 residues. The CDR3 here is CATRRGNNEQFF. The CDR3 DNA sequence: TGTGCCACCCGGAGGGGGAACAATGAGCAGTTCTTC.

The chain recombines TRBV7-4 with TRBJ1-2; 10 nucleotides agree with TRBD1. Per germline, CDR1 SGHVT and CDR2 SQSDAQ. V lost 5 bases to trimming and J lost 6 bases; unmatched junction nucleotides: 6. This CDR3 is built from 14 residues. The CDR3 bases are TGTGCCAGCAGCCCCAGGGACAGGGGAAATGGCTACACCTTC. It translates to CASSPRDRGNGYTF.

This clonotype was counted a few times. The J gene is TRBJ2-7, the V gene TRBV7-8; 7 positions match TRBD2. Trimming removed 1 base from V and 3 bases from J; junction bases left unmatched: 6. The CDR3 covers 15 residues. CDR1 and CDR2 (germline): SGHVS, FQNEAQ. Here the CDR3 reads CASSLGGGLLYEQYF. The CDR3 DNA reads as TGTGCCAGCAGCTTAGGGGGAGGGCTCCTCTACGAGCAGTACTTC.

This clonotype was counted between two and nine times. The rearrangement joins TRBV19 to TRBJ2-1, with D tentatively TRBD1 (5 bases). CDR3 size: 14 residues. Trimming cost V 5 bases and J 4 bases, with 12 bases left between them. In germline, CDR1 is LNHDA, CDR2 SQIVND (reference sequence). CDR3: CASSPKDTYNEQFF. The CDR3 nucleotides are TGTGCCAGTAGTCCGAAGGACACTTACAATGAGCAGTTCTTC.

In regard to this clonotype: Given the absence of the conserved phenylalanine or tryptophan at the CDR3 end, a read error is likely. J is TRBJ2-1 and V is TRBV5-6; 8 nucleotides match TRBD1. CDR1 SGHDT and CDR2 YYEEEE come from the germline V gene. This CDR3 has 15 residues. V was clipped by 1 base and J by 7 bases; unmatched bases: 7. The DNA of the CDR3 is TGTGCCAGCAGCTTGCTGACAGGGGTGAGGAATGAGCAGTTCTGC. Translation: CASSLLTGVRNEQFC.

The table lists this clonotype with a few counts. V gene TRBV12-3 or TRBV12-4 combines with J gene TRBJ1-5; D not certain. Trimming cost V 2 bases and J 1 base, with 12 bases left between them. CDR3 length equals 16 residues. CDR3 region: CASSLSGYGSNQPQHF. CDR3 bases: TGTGCCAGCAGTTTATCGGGGTATGGAAGCAATCAGCCCCAGCATTTT.

The gene calls are TRBV2 and TRBJ2-4; tentatively, D is TRBD2 (5 bases). Between the trimmed V and J ends, which lost 5 bases and 3 bases, there was a span of 17 bases. This CDR3 region has 16 residues. CDR1 SNHLY and CDR2 FYNNEI come from the germline V gene. The CDR3, as DNA: TGTGCCAGCAGTACCACCCCCCGGGGAAGCAAAAACATTCAGTACTTC. Translating it yields CASSTTPRGSKNIQYF. The variable domain in full, completed from reference TRBV2 and TRBJ2-4, reads EPEVTQTPSHQVTQMGQEVILRCVPISNHLYFYWYRQILGQKVEFLVSFYNNEISEKSEIFDDQFSVERPDGSNFTLKIRSTKLEDSAMYFCASSTTPRGSKNIQYFGAGTRLSVL.

This clonotype showed up just a few times. V is TRBV27 and J is TRBJ2-7; 7 bases align to TRBD1. CDR1 and CDR2 from the germline V gene are MNHEY and SMNVEV (reference sequence). The CDR3 is 14 residues long. Trimming cost V 3 bases and J 2 bases; bases outside gene matches: 4. CDR3 sequence reads: CASSLRGPTYEQYF. DNA for the CDR3: TGTGCCAGCAGTTTGAGGGGGCCAACCTACGAGCAGTACTTC.

This clonotype was counted between two and nine times. CDR3: CASSPRGVGQNTGELFF. The CDR3 nucleotides read TGTGCCAGCAGCCCCAGAGGGGTAGGACAGAACACCGGGGAGCTGTTTTTT. The chain uses TRBV9 and TRBJ2-2; tentatively, D is TRBD1 or TRBD2 (5 bases each). CDR1 SGDLS and CDR2 YYNGEE come from the germline V gene. With 4 bases removed from V and 1 base from J, the gap between germline ends came to 17 bases. The CDR3 has 17 residues.

The genes are TRBV7-8 and TRBJ2-4; D perhaps matches TRBD2 (7 bases). CDR1 and CDR2 (germline): SGHVS, FQNEAQ. Trimming shortened V by 5 bases and J by 3 bases, and 17 bases separated the two germline ends. CDR3 length equals 16 residues. The CDR3 sequence: CASSPKGGADKNIQYF. The DNA of the CDR3 is TGTGCCAGCAGCCCAAAGGGGGGGGCTGACAAAAACATTCAGTACTTC.

The chain links TRBV7-8 to TRBJ2-2; the match to TRBD1 covers 9 bases. This CDR3 has 20 amino acids. The junction had 15 bases not matched to a gene; V was cut back by 4 bases and J by 0 bases. The germline CDR1 and CDR2 sequences are SGHVS and FQNEAQ. Here the CDR3 DNA reads TGTGCCAGCAGCTCTCCACCGGGACAGGGCCCGGTAACGAACACCGGGGAGCTGTTTTTT. Its translation is CASSSPPGQGPVTNTGELFF.

This clonotype has more than one count but fewer than ten. The chain has TRBV7-2 and TRBJ2-1; the D is unclear. Germline CDR1 reads SGHTA; CDR2 reads FQGNSA. Trimming pared 1 base from V and 2 bases from J, leaving 15 bases between. CDR3 length equals 17 residues. CDR3 nucleotide sequence: TGTGCCAGCAGCTTAGATTTCCGGGCTGGCCCCTACAATGAGCAGTTCTTC. It codes for CASSLDFRAGPYNEQFF. The variable domain in full, completed from reference TRBV7-2 and TRBJ2-1, reads GAGVSQSPSNKVTEKGKDVELRCDPISGHTALYWYRQSLGQGLEFLIYFQGNSAPDKSGLPSDRFSAERTGGSVSTLTIQRTQQEDSAVYLCASSLDFRAGPYNEQFFGPGTRLTVL.

This chain connects TRBV20-1 to TRBJ2-3, with 9 bases aligning to TRBD2. This CDR3 has 16 amino acids. Losses at the gene ends were 4 bases for V and 0 bases for J; bases not matched to a gene: 8. Germline CDR1 is DFQATT and CDR2 is SNEGSKA (reference sequence). CDR3 sequence reads: CSAMELAGYSTDTQYF. In DNA form, the CDR3 reads TGCAGTGCTATGGAGCTAGCGGGATACAGCACAGATACGCAGTATTTT.

The chain links TRBV12-3 or TRBV12-4 to TRBJ1-1; 12 bases are shared with TRBD1. The CDR3 has 15 residues. V trimming: 8 bases; J trimming: 4 bases; junction bases outside the gene matches: 8. CDR3 sequence (DNA): TGTGCCAGCCAAAACCAGGGACAGGGGGCCACTGAAGCTTTCTTT. Translation gives CASQNQGQGATEAFF.

This chain links TRBV7-8 with TRBJ1-5; unclear D gene. Germline V gene lookup returns CDR1 SGHVS and CDR2 FQNEAQ. The CDR3 spans 16 residues. V was trimmed by 5 bases and J by 0 bases, leaving 14 bases between them. This CDR3 reads CASSPDAVYSNQPQHF. The CDR3 DNA sequence: TGTGCCAGCAGCCCAGACGCCGTATATAGCAATCAGCCCCAGCATTTT.

This chain links TRBV5-4 with TRBJ2-3; 10 positions agree with TRBD1. Germline-derived CDR1 and CDR2 are SGHNT and YYREEE (reference sequence). V dropped 1 base and J dropped 3; count of bases not matched to a gene: 2. There are 15 residues in the CDR3. The chain's CDR3 is CASSLRQGATDTQYF. CDR3 nucleotide sequence: TGTGCCAGCAGCTTGAGACAGGGGGCAACAGATACGCAGTATTTT.

This clonotype was counted a few times. V is TRBV11-2 and J is TRBJ2-7; D unresolved. With 3 bases removed from V and 2 bases from J, the gap between germline ends came to 14 bases. CDR3 length: 15 amino acids. Germline V gene sequence: CDR1 SGHAT, CDR2 FQNNGV. As DNA, the CDR3 is TGTGCCAGCAGCTTCGGCCGGCGGATGGCCTACGAGCAGTACTTC. Protein: CASSFGRRMAYEQYF.

This clonotype was detected a few times. J is TRBJ1-2 and V is TRBV27; D perhaps matches TRBD1 (5 bases). The CDR3 covers 14 residues. Germline V gives CDR1 MNHEY, CDR2 SMNVEV (reference sequence). V was pared by 8 bases and J by 4 bases, with 17 bases between. DNA of the CDR3: TGTGCCAGCGGAAATGGGGGGAGTATCTATGGCTACACCTTC. This codes for CASGNGGSIYGYTF.

The J gene is TRBJ1-1, the V gene TRBV2, with D possibly being TRBD1 (5 bases). The CDR3 totals 14 residues. V lost 8 bases and J 6 bases, leaving 19 bases between the germline ends. Germline lookup yields CDR1 SNHLY and CDR2 FYNNEI. The CDR3 nucleotides are TGTGCCAGCCGGGAAAACGACAGACCCCCTGAAGCTTTCTTT. This sequence encodes CASRENDRPPEAFF.

Only a few counts were recorded for this clonotype. The chain couples TRBV7-2 to TRBJ2-7; no definite D call. The length of the CDR3 is 15 residues. The V end was cut by 1 base, the J end by 7 bases, with 17 bases between. Germline lookup yields CDR1 SGHTA and CDR2 FQGNSA. The CDR3 spells CASSLGVDLPVEQYF. The CDR3 DNA is TGTGCCAGCAGCTTAGGGGTTGACCTGCCGGTAGAGCAGTACTTC.

The chain carries TRBV20-1 and TRBJ2-1; D is uncertain. In germline, CDR1 is DFQATT, CDR2 SNEGSKA (reference sequence). The CDR3 is 12 amino acids. The V gene lost 0 bases and the J gene lost 8 bases, with 8 bases spanning the gap. The CDR3 region has the DNA TGCAGTGCTAGAGATAGTGGTGATGAGCAGTTCTTC. Encoded protein: CSARDSGDEQFF.

This clonotype was detected only once. This rearrangement joins TRBV2 to TRBJ2-3; 10 nucleotides match TRBD2. CDR3 length equals 14 residues. Germline V gives CDR1 SNHLY, CDR2 FYNNEI. J gave up 4 bases and V 6 bases, and 4 bases lay outside the gene matches. The DNA of the CDR3 is TGTGCCAGCAGGTACCTAGCGGGGGCAGATACGCAGTATTTT. It specifies CASRYLAGADTQYF.

The chain links TRBV27 to TRBJ2-5; D call uncertain. Trimming took off 3 bases at V and 0 bases at J, with 5 bases between the two ends. Germline CDR1 MNHEY, CDR2 SMNVEV (reference sequence). CDR3 length: 13 amino acids. CDR3 residues: CASSFYNQETQYF. The DNA of the CDR3 is TGTGCCAGCAGTTTTTACAACCAAGAGACCCAGTACTTC.

J is TRBJ1-2 and V is TRBV27, with a tentative D call TRBD1 (6 bases). Trimming removed 4 bases from V and 0 bases from J, with 12 bases in between. CDR1 is MNHEY and CDR2 is SMNVEV in the germline V gene (reference sequence). The length of the CDR3 is 15 residues. The CDR3 spells CASSSRQDSNYGYTF. In DNA form, the CDR3 reads TGTGCCAGCAGTTCTCGACAGGATTCTAACTATGGCTACACCTTC.

The genes are TRBV7-9 and TRBJ1-2, with 8 bases matching TRBD1. Germline assignment: CDR1 SEHNR and CDR2 FQNEAQ (reference sequence). V was clipped by 5 bases and J by 1 base; unmatched bases: 9. The CDR3 is 16 residues long. The CDR3 loop is CASSPQTGAVNYGYTF. The CDR3 DNA is TGTGCCAGCAGCCCCCAGACAGGGGCAGTTAACTATGGCTACACCTTC.

The chain is built from TRBV6-1 and TRBJ1-2; D is unresolved. Deletions cut 6 bases from V and 5 bases from J, with 16 bases between. Per germline, CDR1 MNHNS and CDR2 SASEGT. This CDR3 has 14 amino acids. DNA for the CDR3: TGTGCCAGCAGCCCAAGAATAGGATCTTATGGCTACACCTTC. This codes for CASSPRIGSYGYTF.

The chain is built from TRBV7-6 and TRBJ1-1; D unclear. V shed 5 bases and J shed 5 bases, with 12 bases lying between them. The CDR3 extends over 13 amino acids. From germline, CDR1 is SGHVS and CDR2 FNYEAQ. The CDR3 reads CASSPAGRTEAFF. CDR3 nucleotide sequence: TGTGCCAGCAGCCCCGCCGGGAGGACTGAAGCTTTCTTT.

V is TRBV12-3 or TRBV12-4 and J is TRBJ2-3; 11 positions match TRBD1. The CDR3 runs 14 residues. V shed 11 bases, J shed 0 bases, and the junction held 4 bases outside the gene matches. Here the CDR3 DNA reads TGTGCCGGCGGACAGGGGGCGAGCACAGATACGCAGTATTTT. It encodes CAGGQGASTDTQYF.